What follows are 5 T cell receptor beta chains derived from one specimen sequenced in a study of long-term antiretroviral therapy in people with HIV. The libraries were made with immunoSEQ v3.0 at survey level. TCRdb keeps only in-frame clones here, not all; method: immunoSEQ multiplex PCR. Among about 30,000 clones listed, roughly 90% were seen once. This sample comprised unsorted PBMCs, obtained 2 years after starting antiretroviral therapy. The receptors were sampled from a middle-aged man with HIV.

The chain uses TRBV7-9 and TRBJ1-4; 8 positions agree with TRBD1. V dropped 8 bases and J dropped 3; count of bases not matched to a gene: 14. The CDR3 has 17 residues. From germline, CDR1 is SEHNR and CDR2 FQNEAQ (reference sequence). The DNA of the CDR3 is TGTGCCAGCGGACAAGACAGGGGACTTGTACCTAATGAAAAACTGTTTTTT. Residues: CASGQDRGLVPNEKLFF.

V and J are TRBV6-6 and TRBJ2-7, with D unresolved. Germline CDR1 MNHNY, CDR2 SVGAGI (reference sequence). The CDR3 is made up of 14 amino acids. V lost 5 bases and J lost 0, with 11 bases in between. The CDR3 is CASSDTESSYEQYF. The CDR3 region has the DNA TGTGCCAGCAGTGACACAGAGAGCTCCTACGAGCAGTACTTC.

V gene TRBV7-9 combines with J gene TRBJ1-2; 7 bases are shared with TRBD1. CDR1 and CDR2 from the germline V gene are SEHNR and FQNEAQ (reference sequence). The CDR3 has 14 amino acids. V trimming: 3 bases; J trimming: 4 bases; junction bases outside the gene matches: 5. The CDR3 here is CASSFGGGIYGYTF. The CDR3 DNA is TGTGCCAGCAGCTTCGGAGGGGGCATCTATGGCTACACCTTC.

The rearrangement joins TRBV7-2 to TRBJ2-7; D not resolved. Germline assignment: CDR1 SGHTA and CDR2 FQGNSA. This CDR3 spans 15 amino acids. V lost 3 bases and J 4 bases, leaving 16 bases between the germline ends. The CDR3 reads CASSFTGRARYEQYF. The CDR3 nucleotides are TGTGCCAGCAGCTTTACGGGCAGAGCGAGATACGAGCAGTACTTC.

This clone occurred once. The chain has TRBV6-4 and TRBJ2-6; tentatively, D is TRBD2 (5 bases). CDR1 is MRHNA, CDR2 SNTAGT, per germline. The CDR3 extends over 15 amino acids. Trimming removed 2 bases from V and 0 bases from J, with 5 bases in between. CDR3 coding DNA: TGTGCCAGCAGTGACGGAGGCTCTGGGGCCAACGTCCTGACTTTC. This gives the protein CASSDGGSGANVLTF.